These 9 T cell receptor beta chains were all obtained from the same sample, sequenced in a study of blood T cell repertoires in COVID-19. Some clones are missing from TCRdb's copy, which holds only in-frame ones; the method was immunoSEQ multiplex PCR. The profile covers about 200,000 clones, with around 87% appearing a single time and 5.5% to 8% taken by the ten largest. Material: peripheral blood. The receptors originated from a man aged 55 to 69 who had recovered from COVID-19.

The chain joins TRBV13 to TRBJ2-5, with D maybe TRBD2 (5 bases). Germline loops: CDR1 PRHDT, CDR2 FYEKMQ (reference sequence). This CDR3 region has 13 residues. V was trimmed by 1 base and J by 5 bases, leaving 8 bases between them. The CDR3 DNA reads TGTGCCAGCAGCTTAGCGGGATCTGAGACCCAGTACTTC. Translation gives CASSLAGSETQYF.

CDR3 region: CASSHALAGEQFF. CDR3 sequence (DNA): TGTGCCAGCAGCCACGCGCTCGCGGGTGAGCAGTTCTTC. The rearrangement links TRBV3-1 (or the pseudogene TRBV3-2) to TRBJ2-1; D is possibly TRBD2 (5 bases). Trimming stripped 3 bases from V and 9 bases from J, with 12 bases between. The CDR3 loop spans 13 amino acids. Germline V gives CDR1 LGHDT, CDR2 YNNKEL (reference sequence).

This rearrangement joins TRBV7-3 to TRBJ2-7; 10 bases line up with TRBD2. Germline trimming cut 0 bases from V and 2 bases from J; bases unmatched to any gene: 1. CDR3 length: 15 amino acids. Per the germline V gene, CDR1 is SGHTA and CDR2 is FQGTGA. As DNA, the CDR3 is TGTGCCAGCAGCTTAACACTAGCGGGACCCTACGAGCAGTACTTC. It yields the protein CASSLTLAGPYEQYF.

CDR3 region: CASSPDTNSGNTIYF. CDR3 coding DNA: TGTGCCAGCTCACCGGACACTAACTCTGGAAACACCATATATTTT. The chain carries TRBV18 and TRBJ1-3; D is possibly TRBD1 (5 bases). The V end lost 3 bases, the J end lost 0 bases, and 9 bases lay between the germline ends. The CDR3 length is 15 residues. In germline, CDR1 is KGHSH, CDR2 LQKENI.

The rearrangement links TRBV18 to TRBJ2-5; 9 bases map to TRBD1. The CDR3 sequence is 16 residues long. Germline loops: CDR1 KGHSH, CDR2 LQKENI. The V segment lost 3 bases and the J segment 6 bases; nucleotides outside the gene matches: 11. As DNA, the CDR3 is TGTGCCAGCTCACCGCCCGTGGGACAGGGCCCCAAGACCCAGTACTTC. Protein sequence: CASSPPVGQGPKTQYF.

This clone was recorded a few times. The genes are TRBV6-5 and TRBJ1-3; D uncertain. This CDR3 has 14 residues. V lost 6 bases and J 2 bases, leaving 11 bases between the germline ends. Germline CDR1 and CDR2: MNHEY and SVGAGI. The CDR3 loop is CASSRRRTGNTIYF. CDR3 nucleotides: TGTGCCAGCAGCCGCCGCAGGACTGGAAACACCATATATTTT.

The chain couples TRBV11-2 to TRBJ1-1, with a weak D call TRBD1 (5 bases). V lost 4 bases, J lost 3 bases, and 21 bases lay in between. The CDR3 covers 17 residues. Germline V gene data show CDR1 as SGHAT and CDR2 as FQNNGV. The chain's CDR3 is CASSSRGHSLLDTEAFF. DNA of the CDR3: TGTGCCAGCAGCTCGCGAGGACACTCCCTGTTGGACACTGAAGCTTTCTTT.

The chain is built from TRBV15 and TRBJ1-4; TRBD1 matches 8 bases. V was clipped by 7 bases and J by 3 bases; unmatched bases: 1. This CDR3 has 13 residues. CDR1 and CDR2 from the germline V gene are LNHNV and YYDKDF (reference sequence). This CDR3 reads CATKTGANEKLFF. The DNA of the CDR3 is TGTGCCACCAAGACAGGGGCTAATGAAAAACTGTTTTTT.

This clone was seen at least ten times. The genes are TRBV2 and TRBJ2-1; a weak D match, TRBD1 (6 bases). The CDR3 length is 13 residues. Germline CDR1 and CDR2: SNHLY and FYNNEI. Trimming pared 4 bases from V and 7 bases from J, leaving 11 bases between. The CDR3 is CASSVQGLNEQFF. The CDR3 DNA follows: TGTGCCAGCAGTGTCCAGGGGTTAAATGAGCAGTTCTTC.